The rows below give T cell receptor beta chains drawn from one sample of a study of OX40 agonist ivuxolimab in advanced cancers. The assay was immunoSEQ multiplex PCR, and TCRdb's table has in-frame clones only and misses some. The sample holds about 47,000 clones, around four fifths seen once. Here the sequenced sample was CD4+ or CD8+ T cells sorted from blood, taken in a trial of the OX40 agonist ivuxolimab. Source of these receptors: an adult with an advanced solid tumor such as melanoma, head and neck, liver or kidney cancer. CDR3s include the opening cysteine and the closing phenylalanine or tryptophan. The D gene is left open where the match is weak. Where a row states a size, it is once, few, many or the class of an expanded clone; other rows omit it.

NA	TRBV7-8	NA	TRBJ1-1	TGTGCCAGCAGCTTAGCAGGGGCGGCCACTGAAGCTTTCTTT	CASSLAGAATEAFF
NA	TRBV27	NA	TRBJ2-7	TGTGCCAGCAGTCTGTACGCAGGGGAGGTTGGGAGCGAGCAGTACTTC	CASSLYAGEVGSEQYF
NA	TRBV5-5	TRBD1	TRBJ1-5	TGTGCCAGCAGCTTGGAGGCAGGGGGCTCGGGTCAGCCCCAGCATTTT	CASSLEAGGSGQPQHF
NA	TRBV9	NA	TRBJ2-5	TGTGCCAGCAGCAAGGAGGGGGGTCAAGAGACCCAGTACTTC	CASSKEGGQETQYF
NA	TRBV15	TRBD1	TRBJ1-2	TGTGCCACCAGCAGAGTTGGGACAGGGGGCTACGGCTACACCTTC	CATSRVGTGGYGYTF
NA	TRBV29-1	NA	TRBJ2-3	TGCAGCGTTGAGGGGGCTTTAGGCACAGATACGCAGTATTTT	CSVEGALGTDTQYF
few	TRBV6-5	NA	TRBJ2-7	TGTGCCAGCTTAGGTGGGGTCGACGAGCAGTACTTC	CASLGGVDEQYF
NA	TRBV11-2	NA	TRBJ2-7	TGTGCCAGCAGCTTAGCGGGGAGCGAGCAGTACTTC	CASSLAGSEQYF
NA	TRBV19	NA	TRBJ1-6	TGTGCCAGTAGTATTTCGGGGAACAATAATTCACCCCTCCACTTT	CASSISGNNNSPLHF
NA	TRBV5-1	NA	TRBJ2-6	TGCGCCAGCAGCCAATGGAGGGCTGGGGCCAACGTCCTGACTTTC	CASSQWRAGANVLTF
NA	TRBV5-6	NA	TRBJ1-1	TGTGCCAGCAGCTTGGACCAAATGAACACTGAAGCTTTCTTT	CASSLDQMNTEAFF
NA	TRBV28	NA	TRBJ2-1	TGTGCCAGCAGGACCTCACTACCCCCCGATGAGCAGTTCTTC	CASRTSLPPDEQFF
NA	TRBV27	NA	TRBJ1-5	TGTGCCAGCAGCCTATCCTACAAGGGCAGCAATCAGCCCCAGCATTTT	CASSLSYKGSNQPQHF
once	TRBV5-4	NA	TRBJ2-7	TGTGCCAGCAGCCCACCGGGGTCGAAGCTCCACGAGCAGTACTTC	CASSPPGSKLHEQYF
NA	TRBV27	NA	TRBJ2-7	TGTGCCAGCAGTTTATCGGTGGACTACTCCTACGAGCAGTACTTC	CASSLSVDYSYEQYF
NA	TRBV28	TRBD1	TRBJ1-5	TGTGCCAGCAGTATACAGGGGGTGAAAGGGCCCCAGCATTTT	CASSIQGVKGPQHF
NA	TRBV5-1	TRBD2	TRBJ2-1	TGCGCCAGCAGCTTTAGCGGGGCCTACAATGAGCAGTTCTTC	CASSFSGAYNEQFF
NA	TRBV12-2	NA	TRBJ2-1	TGTGCAAGTCGCTTTGGACTAGCGGGGGATCGGATCTTC	CASRFGLAGDRIF
NA	TRBV29-1	TRBD1	TRBJ1-5	TGCAGCGTTGGGACAGGGAATCAGCCCCAGCATTTT	CSVGTGNQPQHF
NA	TRBV11-1	NA	TRBJ2-2	TGTGCCAGCAGCTCTTCAGCCGGGGAGCTGTTTTTT	CASSSSAGELFF
NA	TRBV21-1	NA	TRBJ1-5	TGTGCCAGCAGCAAAGGGATCAGGAAGGGCCCGAATCAGCCCCAGCATTTT	CASSKGIRKGPNQPQHF
NA	TRBV28	NA	TRBJ2-7	TGTGCCAGCAGTTTACTCGGAGACTACGAGCAGTACTTC	CASSLLGDYEQYF
NA	TRBV28	NA	TRBJ1-1	TGTGCCAGCAGTGTAGACGGTAACACTGAAGCTTTCTTT	CASSVDGNTEAFF
NA	TRBV6-5	NA	TRBJ1-4	TGTGCCAGCAGTCGCAGCTCTAATGAAAAACTGTTTTTT	CASSRSSNEKLFF
NA	TRBV27	NA	TRBJ2-7	TGTGCCAGCAGTTTAGCGTTACAGTTCTCCTACGAGCAGTACTTC	CASSLALQFSYEQYF